This T cell receptor beta chain was identified in a study of CXCR3-negative and CXCR3-positive naive CD8 T cells. Looking at the study overall: Some 150 million TRB reads were obtained in total, which works out to about 1.5 +/- 0.3 million per library.

With regard to this clonotype: Its antigen remains unknown.

The sorting of each CD8+ T cell subset was done in triplicate, at 250,000 to 300,000 cells each. The CDR3 length is 14 residues. The germline CDR1 and CDR2 sequences are MDHEN and SYDVKM. Preparation of TRB cDNA libraries relied on 5' RACE carrying UMI labels. TCRdb re-called the 5' RACE reads; every CDR3 protein appears as one record, without DNA. This table lists around 84,000 distinct CDR3 sequences. Study results and caveats: Compared with CXCR3-negative naive cells, CXCR3-positive naive cells showed more hydrophobic TRB CDR3s. CXCR3 expression dropped partially after cryopreservation, and most assays relied on fresh PBMCs. TCR interaction strength was inferred from TRB CDR3 physicochemistry, as CD5 matched across naive subsets.

The chain joins TRBV28 to TRBJ2-2. The sample consisted of naive CXCR3+ CD8+ T cells from blood. Subset here: CD45RO-CCR7+CD27+CD95- naive CD8+ T cells expressing CXCR3 (TNR3+). This clonotype was obtained from a human donor in good health. Some clones in this sample may be carry-over from other donors' samples. CDR3 sequence reads: CASSSIADTGELFF.